The TCR beta chain under discussion was sequenced for a study of cytomegalovirus exposure and HLA in healthy donors. Across the study: Within an early data release were 80 million to 90 million unique TCRs drawn from HLA-typed donors. Points from the study as a whole: Most TCRs appeared rarely, but some public TCRs recurred in many donors.

Comment on this clone: Its antigen remains unidentified. Other DNA sequences in this sample translate to the same CDR3.

The ends were cut back, 4 bases at V and 5 bases at J, with 12 bases in the middle. CDR1 is SGHDT and CDR2 is YYEEEE in the germline V gene. The CDR3 runs 13 residues. The PCR contained 60 Vbeta and 13 Jbeta primers. Using immunoSEQ multiplex PCR, the repertoire was profiled, and TCRdb retains in-frame clones only, with some absent. The repertoire has 150,000 to 200,000 clones, 60% to 85% of them found once; the top ten carry 1.3% to 1.5%. This chain connects TRBV5-6 to TRBJ2-5; maybe TRBD2 (5 bases). The specimen sequenced was PBMCs. The receptor comes from a woman between 25 and 40 years old in good health and CMV-seronegative. The CDR3 sequence is CASSLAGYETQYF. In DNA, the CDR3 is TGTGCCAGCAGCCTGGCGGGTTATGAGACCCAGTACTTC. The whole variable domain, filled in from reference TRBV5-6 and TRBJ2-5, reads DAGVTQSPTHLIKTRGQQVTLRCSPKSGHDTVSWYQQALGQGPQFIFQYYEEEERQRGNFPDRFSGHQFPNYSSELNVNALLLGDSALYLCASSLAGYETQYFGPGTRLLVL.